This TCR beta chain stems from a study of blood T cell repertoires in COVID-19. Germline-derived CDR1 and CDR2 are SQVTM and ANQGSEA. Trimming cost V 8 bases and J 2 bases; bases outside gene matches: 8. CDR3 length equals 14 residues. As originally analysed: Researchers report that nucleated cell counts were estimated from reference gene primer amplification. Here immunoSEQ multiplex PCR was the method, and the copy in TCRdb shows in-frame clones only, minus some. For V, J and clone size, that table is used; D and trimming come from the DNA. Of about 71,000 clones in the sample, around 89% were seen once.

This sequence was found in a man aged 50-59 years with acute or convalescent COVID-19. The chain employs TRBV29-1 and TRBJ2-2, with 7 bases lining up with TRBD2. Sequenced input: peripheral blood. The CDR3 sequence: CSTLGTTNTGELFF. CDR3 bases: TGCAGCACACTCGGGACTACCAACACCGGGGAGCTGTTTTTT.